This T cell receptor (beta chain) came from a study of shared clonotypes between healthy human individuals. Trimming took 2 bases from V and 8 from J, leaving 7 bases between them. Looked up from germline, CDR1 is GTSNPN and CDR2 is SVGIG (reference sequence). The CDR3 has 11 residues. TCRdb keeps only in-frame clones here, not all; method: immunoSEQ multiplex PCR. The sample lists some 1 million clones, around 74% occurring once. This sequence joins TRBV30 and TRBJ1-3; D gene unclear. This clonotype originated in a man between 18 and 29 years old in good health. The source material was memory CD4+ T cells sorted from blood. Subset specified: CD45RA-negative fraction. As DNA, the CDR3 is TGTGCCTGGAGTCTCGGGGACACCATATATTTT. Protein product: CAWSLGDTIYF.